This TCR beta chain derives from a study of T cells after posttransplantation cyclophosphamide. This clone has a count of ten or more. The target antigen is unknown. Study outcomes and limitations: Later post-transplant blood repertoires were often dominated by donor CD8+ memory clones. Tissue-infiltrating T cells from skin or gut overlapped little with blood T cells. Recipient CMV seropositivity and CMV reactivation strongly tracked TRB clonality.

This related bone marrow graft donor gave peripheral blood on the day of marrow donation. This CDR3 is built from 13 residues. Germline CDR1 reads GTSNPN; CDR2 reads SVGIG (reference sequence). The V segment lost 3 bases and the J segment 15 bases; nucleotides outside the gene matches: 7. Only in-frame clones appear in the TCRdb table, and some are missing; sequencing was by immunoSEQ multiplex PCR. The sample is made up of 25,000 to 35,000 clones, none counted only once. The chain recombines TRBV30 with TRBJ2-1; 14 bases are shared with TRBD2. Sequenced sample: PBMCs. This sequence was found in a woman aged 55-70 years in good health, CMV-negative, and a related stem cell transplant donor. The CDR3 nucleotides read TGTGCCTGGAGGGGACTAGCGGGAGCGGGCCCGTTCTTC. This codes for CAWRGLAGAGPFF.